This T cell receptor beta chain was observed in a study of cytomegalovirus exposure and HLA in healthy donors. With 60 Vbeta and 13 Jbeta primers, the PCR was carried out. TCRdb's table, derived via immunoSEQ multiplex PCR, lists solely in-frame clones and lacks some. The sample shows 180,000 or so clones, about three quarters of them seen only once. The J segment lost 8 bases and the V segment lost 0 bases, leaving 10 bases of the junction unmatched. There are 17 residues in the CDR3. The germline CDR1 and CDR2 sequences are SGHNT and YYREEE (reference sequence). This TCR was sampled from a man aged 45-65 years in good health and CMV-seropositive. The genes are TRBV5-4 and TRBJ2-1, with 11 nucleotides matching TRBD2. Material: PBMCs. CDR3 in amino acids: CASSLDASGGPSDEQFF. The CDR3 DNA follows: TGTGCCAGCAGCTTGGACGCTAGCGGGGGGCCCTCCGATGAGCAGTTCTTC.